This T cell receptor (beta chain) was obtained from a study of vaccination effects on CD4 cells after COVID-19. Sequencing in the ViraFEST assay came after antigen-specific CD4+ T cells had been expanded with viral peptide pools, which were used to stimulate PBMC. The culture ran for roughly ten days before CD4+ T cells were isolated. The data were produced by immunoSEQ multiplex PCR, yet TCRdb's version contains in-frame clones alone and is incomplete. The repertoire holds about 60,000 clones, with approximately 80% as singletons. Comments on this clone: No antigen is known for it.

The CDR3 is 20 residues long. The ends lost 1 base at V and 2 bases at J; junction bases unmatched: 19. Germline V lookup: CDR1 MDHEN, CDR2 SYDVKM. V usage is TRBV28 and J usage is TRBJ1-2, with 7 positions matching TRBD1. The clonotype comes from a human donor who received a COVID-19 vaccine. The sequenced sample was CD4+ T cells from PBMCs cultured with HCoV-229E spike peptides, obtained before COVID-19 vaccination. The CDR3 sequence is CASSLLVLGPRDRENYGYTF. The CDR3 bases are TGTGCCAGCAGTTTATTGGTTTTAGGGCCCCGGGACAGAGAAAACTATGGCTACACCTTC.